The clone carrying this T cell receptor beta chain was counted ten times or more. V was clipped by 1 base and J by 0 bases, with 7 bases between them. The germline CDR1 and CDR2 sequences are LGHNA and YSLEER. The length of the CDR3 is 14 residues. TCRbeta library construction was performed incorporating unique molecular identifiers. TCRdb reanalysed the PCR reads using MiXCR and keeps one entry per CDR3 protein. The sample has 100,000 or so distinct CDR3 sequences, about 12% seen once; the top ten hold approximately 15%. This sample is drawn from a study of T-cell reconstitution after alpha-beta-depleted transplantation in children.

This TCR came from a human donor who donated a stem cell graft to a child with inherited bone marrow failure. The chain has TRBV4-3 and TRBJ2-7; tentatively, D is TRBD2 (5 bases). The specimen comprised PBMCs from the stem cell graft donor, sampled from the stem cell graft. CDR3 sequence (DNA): TGCGCCAGCAGCCAAGCCGGGGACTCCTACGAGCAGTACTTC. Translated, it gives CASSQAGDSYEQYF.